This T cell receptor (beta chain) originates from a study of T cell responses to AZD1222 COVID-19 vaccine. Overall study: Second-dose groups at about 4 or about 12 weeks were pooled.

Assay used: immunoSEQ multiplex PCR; TCRdb lists only in-frame clones, some missing. The sample has approximately 100,000 clones, around 89% seen once. Points from the study as a whole: Spike was spanned by vaccine-associated CD4 TCRs, which were dominant at 160-218 and 743-854. Baseline seropositivity occurred in only a handful of AZD1222 recipients. Donors in the cohort were predominantly white British and more often female, and clonal diversity was possibly underestimated.

Germline V gene data show CDR1 as SGHVS and CDR2 as FQNEAQ. The CDR3 spans 16 residues. V lost 2 bases, J lost 1 base, and 12 bases lay in between. For this clone: Its antigen is still unknown.

The source was peripheral blood, collected on day 0 of AZD1222 vaccination. J is TRBJ1-5 and V is TRBV7-8; D might be TRBD1 (5 bases). The TCR sequence derives from an adult in good health. As DNA, the CDR3 is TGTGCCAGCAGCTTACGTGGACACCCAAGCAATCAGCCCCAGCATTTT. It codes for CASSLRGHPSNQPQHF.